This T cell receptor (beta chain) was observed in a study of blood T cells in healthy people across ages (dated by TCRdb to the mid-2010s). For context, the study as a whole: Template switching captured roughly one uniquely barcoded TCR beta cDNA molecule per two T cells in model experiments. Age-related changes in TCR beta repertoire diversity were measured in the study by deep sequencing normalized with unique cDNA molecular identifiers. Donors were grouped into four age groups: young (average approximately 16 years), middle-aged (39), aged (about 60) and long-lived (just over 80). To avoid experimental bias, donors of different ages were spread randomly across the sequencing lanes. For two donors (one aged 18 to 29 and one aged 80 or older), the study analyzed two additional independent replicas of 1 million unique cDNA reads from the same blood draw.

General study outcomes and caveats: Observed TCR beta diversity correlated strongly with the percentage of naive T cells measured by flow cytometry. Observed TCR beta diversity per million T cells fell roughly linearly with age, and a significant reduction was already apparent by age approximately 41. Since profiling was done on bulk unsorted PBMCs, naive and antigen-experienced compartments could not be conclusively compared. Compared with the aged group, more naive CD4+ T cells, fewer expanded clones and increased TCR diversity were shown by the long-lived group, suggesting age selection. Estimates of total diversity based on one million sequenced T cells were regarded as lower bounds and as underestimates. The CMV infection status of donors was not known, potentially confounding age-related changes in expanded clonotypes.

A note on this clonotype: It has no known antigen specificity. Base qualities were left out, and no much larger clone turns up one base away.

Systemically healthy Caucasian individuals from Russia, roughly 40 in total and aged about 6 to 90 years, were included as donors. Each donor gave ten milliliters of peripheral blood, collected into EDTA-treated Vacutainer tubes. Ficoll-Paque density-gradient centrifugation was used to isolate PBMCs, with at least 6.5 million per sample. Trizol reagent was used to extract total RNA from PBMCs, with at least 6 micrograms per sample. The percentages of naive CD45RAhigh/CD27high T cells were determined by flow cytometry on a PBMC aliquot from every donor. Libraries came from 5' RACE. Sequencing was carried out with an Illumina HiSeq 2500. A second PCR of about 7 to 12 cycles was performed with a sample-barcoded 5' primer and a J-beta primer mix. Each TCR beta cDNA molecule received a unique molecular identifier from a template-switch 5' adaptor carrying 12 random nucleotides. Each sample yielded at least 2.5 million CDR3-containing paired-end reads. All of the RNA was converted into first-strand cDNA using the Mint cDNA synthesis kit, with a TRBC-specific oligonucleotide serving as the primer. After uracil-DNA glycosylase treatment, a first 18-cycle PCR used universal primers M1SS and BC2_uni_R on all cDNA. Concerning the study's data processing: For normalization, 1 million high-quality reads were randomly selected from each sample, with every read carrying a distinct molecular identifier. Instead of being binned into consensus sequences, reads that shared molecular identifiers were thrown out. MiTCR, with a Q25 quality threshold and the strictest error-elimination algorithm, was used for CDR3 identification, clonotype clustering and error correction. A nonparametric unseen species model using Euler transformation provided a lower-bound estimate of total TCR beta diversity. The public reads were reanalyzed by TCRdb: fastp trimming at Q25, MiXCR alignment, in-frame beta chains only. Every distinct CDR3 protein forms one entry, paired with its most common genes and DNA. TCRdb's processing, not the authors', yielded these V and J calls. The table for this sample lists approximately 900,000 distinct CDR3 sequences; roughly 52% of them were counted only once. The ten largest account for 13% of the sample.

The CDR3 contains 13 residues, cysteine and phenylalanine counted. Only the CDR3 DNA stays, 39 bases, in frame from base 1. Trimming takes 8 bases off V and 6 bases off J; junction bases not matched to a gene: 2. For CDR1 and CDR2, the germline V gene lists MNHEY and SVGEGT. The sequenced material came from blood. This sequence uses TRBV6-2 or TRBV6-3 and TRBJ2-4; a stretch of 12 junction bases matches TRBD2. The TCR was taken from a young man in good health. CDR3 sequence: CASLLAGGNIQYF. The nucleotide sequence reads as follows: TGTGCCAGCTTACTAGCGGGGGGAAACATTCAGTACTTC.